Shown below are 21 T cell receptor beta chains from a single sample sequenced in a study of CD8+ T cells in alopecia areata. cDNA prepared by RNA extraction and subsequent reverse transcription served as the template for sequencing. Generated by immunoSEQ multiplex PCR, the TCRdb table keeps only in-frame clones and is missing some. The sample has approximately 150,000 clones, roughly 50% seen once. The sequenced sample was CD4+ T cells sorted from blood. The receptors come from a human donor in good health.

This clone turned up a few times. The chain uses TRBV29-1 and TRBJ2-2; D unresolved. The CDR3 extends over 14 amino acids. Trimming took 1 base from V and 14 from J, leaving 20 bases between them. In germline, CDR1 is SQVTM, CDR2 ANQGSEA. The CDR3 spells CSVEGEGFSSGLFF. The CDR3 nucleotides read TGCAGCGTTGAAGGGGAAGGGTTTTCGTCAGGACTGTTTTTT.

The chain joins TRBV5-4 to TRBJ2-3; D might be TRBD2 (5 bases). CDR1 is SGHNT and CDR2 is YYREEE in the germline V gene (reference sequence). The CDR3 loop spans 16 amino acids. Trimming pared 3 bases from V and 0 bases from J, leaving 14 bases between. Written as DNA, the CDR3 is TGTGCCAGCAGCTCTGGACGGGGAACTAGCACAGATACGCAGTATTTT. Translation: CASSSGRGTSTDTQYF.

The chain recombines TRBV29-1 with TRBJ2-2; no clear D. Per germline, CDR1 SQVTM and CDR2 ANQGSEA. The CDR3 consists of 13 residues. The ends were cut back, 2 bases at V and 6 bases at J, with 10 bases in the middle. The CDR3 DNA reads TGCAGCGTTGAACTGACTTTGGCCGGGGAGCTGTTTTTT. Amino acids: CSVELTLAGELFF.

The rearrangement links TRBV18 to TRBJ2-4; the D gene is possibly TRBD1 (6 bases). Germline V gene data show CDR1 as KGHSH and CDR2 as LQKENI. The CDR3 is made up of 15 amino acids. V lost 2 bases and J lost 3, with 11 bases in between. CDR3 loop: CASSPSAGDKNIQYF. CDR3 DNA sequence: TGTGCCAGCTCACCATCAGCAGGGGACAAAAACATTCAGTACTTC.

This clone was picked up one time. This chain uses TRBV9 with TRBJ2-2; no reliable D call. Trimming left V 0 bases short and J 4 bases short, with 1 base between. This CDR3 comprises 12 residues. Germline V gene sequence: CDR1 SGDLS, CDR2 YYNGEE. CDR3 sequence reads: CASSVGTGELFF. CDR3 nucleotides: TGTGCCAGCAGCGTAGGCACCGGGGAGCTGTTTTTT.

This clone came up a few times. Other DNA sequences in this sample translate to the same CDR3. The DNA for the CDR3 is TGCAGCGTTAGGACAGGATCCTACGAGCAGTACTTC. It encodes CSVRTGSYEQYF. The chain has TRBV29-1 and TRBJ2-7; 7 bases are a match to TRBD1. Germline V CDR1 and CDR2: SQVTM, ANQGSEA. With 5 bases clipped from V and 1 base from J, the junction kept 2 bases outside the gene matches. The CDR3 is 12 amino acids.

The chain joins TRBV5-1 to TRBJ2-1; 8 bases agree with TRBD2. Unmatched junction bases numbered 7, after V lost 0 bases and J lost 8 bases. This CDR3 has 15 residues. Germline CDR1 is SGHRS and CDR2 is YFSETQ. CDR3 sequence: CASSLAPGGPHEQFF. CDR3 nucleotides: TGCGCCAGCAGCTTGGCTCCGGGAGGGCCCCATGAGCAGTTCTTC.

The V call is TRBV28, the J call TRBJ2-5; D call uncertain. The CDR3 length is 12 residues. V lost 8 bases and J 4 bases, leaving 11 bases between the germline ends. The germline CDR1 and CDR2 sequences are MDHEN and SYDVKM. The CDR3 region is CASLTAPETQYF. The DNA for the CDR3 is TGTGCCAGCCTGACGGCGCCAGAGACCCAGTACTTC.

This sequence joins TRBV29-1 and TRBJ1-2; possible D gene TRBD1, 6 bases. Germline V gene data show CDR1 as SQVTM and CDR2 as ANQGSEA. The CDR3 covers 14 residues. Trimming stripped 6 bases from V and 0 bases from J, with 14 bases between. The CDR3 DNA follows: TGCAGCGTCACCGGGACAATGGCTAACTATGGCTACACCTTC. Translated, it gives CSVTGTMANYGYTF.

This clone showed up just a few times. V usage is TRBV7-2 and J usage is TRBJ2-1, with 8 bases matching TRBD2. J was trimmed by 5 bases and V by 2 bases; bases with no gene match: 11. The CDR3 loop spans 17 amino acids. In germline, CDR1 is SGHTA, CDR2 FQGNSA. CDR3 region: CASSLTGTRGRDNEQFF. The CDR3 DNA is TGTGCCAGCAGCTTAACCGGGACTAGAGGGCGGGACAATGAGCAGTTCTTC.

The count of this clone is one. The chain links TRBV29-1 to TRBJ2-3; 7 positions match TRBD1. CDR1 is SQVTM and CDR2 is ANQGSEA in the germline V gene. The trim removed 8 bases at V and 3 bases at J, leaving 14 bases unmatched. The CDR3 loop spans 15 amino acids. The CDR3 DNA reads as TGCAGCCCTACCCATGACAGGGTGTGGACAGATACGCAGTATTTT. It translates to CSPTHDRVWTDTQYF.

V gene TRBV9 combines with J gene TRBJ2-3; D remains ambiguous. The germline gives CDR1 SGDLS, CDR2 YYNGEE. The V end was cut by 3 bases, the J end by 1 base, with 6 bases between. This CDR3 is 13 amino acids long. CDR3 protein: CASSDEGTDTQYF. Written as DNA, the CDR3 is TGTGCCAGCAGCGACGAGGGCACAGATACGCAGTATTTT.

The chain recombines TRBV30 with TRBJ2-1; D possibly corresponds to TRBD2 (6 bases). The CDR3 totals 11 residues. V was pared by 5 bases and J by 10 bases, with 12 bases between. The germline V gene has CDR1 GTSNPN and CDR2 SVGIG (reference sequence). CDR3 sequence (DNA): TGTGCCTGGTCCTCCCGGGGGGAGCAGTTCTTC. Translating gives CAWSSRGEQFF.

The table lists this clone with a few counts. V usage is TRBV28 and J usage is TRBJ2-6; the D is unclear. CDR3 size: 12 residues. V was trimmed by 9 bases and J by 2 bases, leaving 5 bases between them. Germline CDR1 is MDHEN and CDR2 is SYDVKM. The CDR3 nucleotides are TGTGCCAGTGGGGCTGGGGCCAACGTCCTGACTTTC. It specifies CASGAGANVLTF.

The V call is TRBV19, the J call TRBJ2-6; D possibly corresponds to TRBD1 (6 bases). The germline V and J ends were trimmed by 6 bases and 0 bases, with 18 bases remaining between them. The CDR3 is 18 residues long. CDR1 LNHDA and CDR2 SQIVND come from the germline V gene (reference sequence). DNA of the CDR3: TGTGCCAGTAGCCGCAGGGGCCCCAATAGCTCTGGGGCCAACGTCCTGACTTTC. Translated: CASSRRGPNSSGANVLTF.

This clone has just one count. V and J are TRBV5-6 and TRBJ2-1; D not resolved. Germline assignment: CDR1 SGHDT and CDR2 YYEEEE. The CDR3 is made up of 14 amino acids. The V end lost 9 bases, the J end lost 3 bases, and 16 bases lay between the germline ends. CDR3 residues: CATSPEFFYNEQFF. The CDR3 region has the DNA TGTGCCACCTCCCCGGAGTTTTTCTACAATGAGCAGTTCTTC.

The chain employs TRBV2 and TRBJ2-1; possibly TRBD1 for D (6 bases). Germline CDR1 reads SNHLY; CDR2 reads FYNNEI. This CDR3 comprises 12 residues. V lost 6 bases to trimming and J lost 6 bases, with 9 bases between them. This CDR3 reads CASSSQGNEQFF. DNA for the CDR3: TGTGCCAGCAGCTCACAGGGCAATGAGCAGTTCTTC.

There are a few counts of this clone. The chain couples TRBV6-1 to TRBJ2-1, with D perhaps matching TRBD2 (5 bases). Germline-derived CDR1 and CDR2 are MNHNS and SASEGT. This CDR3 has 16 amino acids. The V gene lost 2 bases and the J gene lost 6 bases, with 17 bases spanning the gap. CDR3 coding DNA: TGTGCCAGCAGTGAATTTGGGCTAGCCCCACCCAATGAGCAGTTCTTC. As protein: CASSEFGLAPPNEQFF.

The chain links TRBV9 to TRBJ2-3; the D gene could be TRBD1 or TRBD2 (6 bases each). CDR3 length: 16 residues. Germline V gene sequence: CDR1 SGDLS, CDR2 YYNGEE. Between the trimmed V and J ends, which lost 0 bases and 2 bases, there was a span of 13 bases. The CDR3 sequence is CASSVGGGTLTDTQYF. CDR3 DNA sequence: TGTGCCAGCAGCGTAGGAGGGGGGACTCTCACAGATACGCAGTATTTT.

The V and J genes are TRBV4-1 and TRBJ2-4, with TRBD2 identical over 8 bases. The V and J ends lost 2 bases and 6 bases, in that order; junction bases with no gene match: 6. This CDR3 has 15 amino acids. The germline V gene encodes CDR1 MGHRA and CDR2 YSYEKL. CDR3 DNA: TGCGCCAGCAGCCAACCGCGGACTAGCACAAACATTCAGTACTTC. Translation gives CASSQPRTSTNIQYF.

The rearrangement joins TRBV29-1 to TRBJ1-1; D remains ambiguous. Per the germline V gene, CDR1 is SQVTM and CDR2 is ANQGSEA. The CDR3 is 13 amino acids. Trimming stripped 4 bases from V and 5 bases from J, with 14 bases between. The CDR3 reads CSVGGGVGTEAFF. Here the CDR3 DNA reads TGCAGCGTTGGAGGAGGTGTAGGGACTGAAGCTTTCTTT. Supplemented by reference TRBV29-1 and TRBJ1-1, the full variable domain reads SAVISQKPSRDICQRGTSLTIQCQVDSQVTMMFWYRQQPGQSLTLIATANQGSEATYESGFVIDKFPISRPNLTFSTLTVSNMSPEDSSIYLCSVGGGVGTEAFFGQGTRLTVV.